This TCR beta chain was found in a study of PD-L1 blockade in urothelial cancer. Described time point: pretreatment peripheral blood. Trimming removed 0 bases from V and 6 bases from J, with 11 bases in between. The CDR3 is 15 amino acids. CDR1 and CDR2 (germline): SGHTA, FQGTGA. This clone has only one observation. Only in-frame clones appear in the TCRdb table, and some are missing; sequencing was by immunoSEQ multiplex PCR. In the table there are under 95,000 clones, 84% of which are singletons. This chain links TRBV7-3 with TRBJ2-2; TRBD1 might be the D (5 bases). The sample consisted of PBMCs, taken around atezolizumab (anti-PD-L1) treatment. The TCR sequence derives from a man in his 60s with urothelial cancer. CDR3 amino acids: CASSLTAGLAGELFF. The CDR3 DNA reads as TGTGCCAGCAGCTTAACGGCAGGGTTGGCCGGGGAGCTGTTTTTT.